Each of the 23 T cell receptor beta chains below was sequenced from the same sample in a study of T cell repertoires in cytomegalovirus infection. These receptors have no identified antigens. TCRdb reprocessed the reads via MiXCR and lists one record per CDR3 protein. The sample contains around 77,000 distinct CDR3 sequences, around 20% of which appear only once. Sample: CD8+ T cells from cultured PBMCs, taken from culture after CMV antigen stimulation. These receptors were collected from a human donor in good health (CMV status not recorded). Some clones in this sample may be carry-over from other donors' samples.

To note about this clonotype: This may be a read error: a much more frequent sequence differs by one nucleotide. This chain joins TRBV27 and TRBJ1-2; D gene uncertain. Germline CDR1 reads MNHEY; CDR2 reads SMNVEV (reference sequence). Trimming removed 7 bases from V and 4 bases from J, with 16 bases in between. This CDR3 has 14 amino acids. The CDR3 coding sequence is TGTGCCAGCAAGACTGGAGGATCCGCCTATGGCTACACCTTC. Translation: CASKTGGSAYGYTF.

This clonotype turned up a few times. The rearrangement joins TRBV7-8 to TRBJ1-1; D remains ambiguous. This CDR3 is 15 amino acids long. The V gene's germline CDR1 is SGHVS and CDR2 FQNEAQ. Trimming removed 5 bases at V and 1 base at J, with 14 bases between. Here the CDR3 DNA reads TGTGCCAGCAGCACCCGGGCTATCGGGAACACTGAAGCTTTCTTT. It translates to CASSTRAIGNTEAFF.

This clonotype has more than one count but fewer than ten. V and J are TRBV28 and TRBJ1-5; unclear D gene. Per the germline V gene, CDR1 is MDHEN and CDR2 is SYDVKM. This CDR3 is 11 amino acids long. Between the trimmed V and J ends, which lost 11 bases and 5 bases, there was a span of 10 bases. Here the CDR3 DNA reads TGTGCCGAGGCCGGGGATCAGCCCCAGCATTTT. Residues: CAEAGDQPQHF.

This clonotype was seen only a few times. V is TRBV27 and J is TRBJ2-5, with TRBD2 matching 8 bases. J gave up 5 bases and V 2 bases, and 7 bases lay outside the gene matches. This CDR3 is built from 15 residues. Germline V gene sequence: CDR1 MNHEY, CDR2 SMNVEV (reference sequence). CDR3 coding DNA: TGTGCCAGCAGTTTAGGGTCGACTAGCGTGGAGACCCAGTACTTC. Translation: CASSLGSTSVETQYF.

V gene TRBV7-6 combines with J gene TRBJ2-2, with 10 bases that match TRBD1. With 5 bases clipped from V and 7 bases from J, the junction kept 10 bases outside the gene matches. This CDR3 spans 16 amino acids. From germline, CDR1 is SGHVS and CDR2 FNYEAQ. CDR3 sequence (DNA): TGTGCCAGCAGCCCCCGGGACAGGGGAGGAGGCGGGGAGCTGTTTTTT. This translates into CASSPRDRGGGGELFF. The full variable domain, completed using reference TRBV7-6 and TRBJ2-2, is GAGVSQSPRYKVTKRGQDVALRCDPISGHVSLYWYRQALGQGPEFLTYFNYEAQQDKSGLPNDRFSAERPEGSISTLTIQRTEQRDSAMYRCASSPRDRGGGGELFFGEGSRLTVL.

The gene calls are TRBV27 and TRBJ1-1; D unresolved. Germline V gene lookup returns CDR1 MNHEY and CDR2 SMNVEV (reference sequence). The length of the CDR3 is 13 residues. V dropped 6 bases and J dropped 3 bases, with 11 bases sitting between them. The CDR3 sequence: CASSPGPHTEAFF. The DNA for the CDR3 is TGTGCCAGCAGCCCCGGGCCCCACACTGAAGCTTTCTTT.

Ten or more counts support this clonotype. The CDR3 reads CATSRARDRNFEAFF. The DNA of the CDR3 is TGTGCCACCAGCAGAGCTAGGGACAGAAATTTTGAAGCTTTCTTT. The chain combines TRBV15 with TRBJ1-1; 7 bases map to TRBD1. V shed 1 base and J 7 bases; nucleotides not matched to a gene: 9. This CDR3 has 15 amino acids. Germline assignment: CDR1 LNHNV and CDR2 YYDKDF (reference sequence).

This chain links TRBV7-8 with TRBJ2-2, with TRBD2 identical over 15 bases. The CDR3 extends over 16 amino acids. With V trimmed by 5 bases and J by 10 bases, 8 bases remained unmatched. Germline V gene sequence: CDR1 SGHVS, CDR2 FQNEAQ. This CDR3 reads CASSPRTSGGAVELFF. The CDR3 bases are TGTGCCAGCAGCCCCAGGACTAGCGGGGGGGCCGTGGAGCTGTTTTTT.

The chain has TRBV6-6 and TRBJ1-1; the D gene is possibly TRBD1 (5 bases). This CDR3 has 14 amino acids. The germline V gene encodes CDR1 MNHNY and CDR2 SVGAGI (reference sequence). V dropped 4 bases and J dropped 0 bases, with 9 bases sitting between them. The CDR3 sequence is CASSFRDLNTEAFF. As DNA, the CDR3 is TGTGCCAGCAGTTTCAGGGATTTGAACACTGAAGCTTTCTTT.

V is TRBV9 and J is TRBJ1-5; tentative D call: TRBD1 (5 bases). Germline V gene data show CDR1 as SGDLS and CDR2 as YYNGEE. This CDR3 has 14 residues. The germline V and J ends were trimmed by 0 bases and 7 bases, with 11 bases remaining between them. The CDR3 DNA is TGTGCCAGCAGCGTAGGGGGGTTTGGCCAGCCCCAGCATTTT. Protein product: CASSVGGFGQPQHF.

This sequence joins TRBV7-8 and TRBJ2-7, with TRBD1 matching over 7 bases. The CDR3 consists of 16 residues. Per germline, CDR1 SGHVS and CDR2 FQNEAQ. V dropped 0 bases and J dropped 2; count of bases not matched to a gene: 7. The CDR3 coding sequence is TGTGCCAGCAGCTTAGCCTTCCAGGGGGAGACCTACGAGCAGTACTTC. It specifies CASSLAFQGETYEQYF. Supplemented by reference TRBV7-8 and TRBJ2-7, the full variable domain reads GAGVSQSPRYKVAKRGQDVALRCDPISGHVSLFWYQQALGQGPEFLTYFQNEAQLDKSGLPSDRFFAERPEGSVSTLKIQRTQQEDSAVYLCASSLAFQGETYEQYFGPGTRLTVT.

This clonotype appeared once. The V gene is TRBV6-1, the J gene TRBJ1-2; 8 bases agree with TRBD1. The CDR3 covers 17 residues. Germline loops: CDR1 MNHNS, CDR2 SASEGT. V trimming: 6 bases; J trimming: 2 bases; junction bases outside the gene matches: 14. The chain's CDR3 is CASSPGPPSGGNYGYTF. In DNA form, the CDR3 reads TGTGCCAGCAGCCCCGGGCCCCCTTCAGGGGGCAACTATGGCTACACCTTC.

This clonotype was found a few times. The chain combines TRBV7-2 with TRBJ2-5; D not certain. The CDR3 extends over 14 amino acids. Germline V gene data show CDR1 as SGHTA and CDR2 as FQGNSA. V shed 5 bases and J shed 2 bases, with 12 bases lying between them. The CDR3 coding sequence is TGTGCCAGCAGCCCCGTAAGAAGGCAAGAGACCCAGTACTTC. This encodes CASSPVRRQETQYF.

This clonotype was counted only a few times. The V and J genes are TRBV12-5 and TRBJ1-1, with unresolved D. V was clipped by 8 bases and J by 5 bases, with 9 bases between them. The CDR3 has 11 residues. Germline CDR1 LGHNT, CDR2 FRNRAP. The CDR3 region is CASHNRTEAFF. CDR3 DNA: TGTGCTAGTCACAATAGGACTGAAGCTTTCTTT.

Comment on this clonotype: At one of its ends the junction is not consistent with the germline gene, which may arise from a read error. V gene TRBV19 combines with J gene TRBJ2-1; D gene uncertain. This CDR3 has 12 amino acids. CDR1 LNHDA and CDR2 SQIVND come from the germline V gene (reference sequence). The CDR3 protein is CASRIGNNEQFF. In DNA, the CDR3 is TGTGCCAGTAGGATAGGGAACAATGAGCAGTTCTTC.

The chain employs TRBV7-9 and TRBJ1-1; unclear D gene. V lost 5 bases to trimming and J lost 12 bases, with 16 bases between them. Germline CDR1 is SEHNR and CDR2 is FQNEAQ (reference sequence). This CDR3 is 12 amino acids long. The CDR3: CASSRSGRGTFF. Written as DNA, the CDR3 is TGTGCCAGCAGCCGCTCGGGTCGAGGAACTTTCTTT.

This clonotype was observed a few times. The DNA of the CDR3 is TGTGCCAGCAGCCGGGACGGCTTCCAAGAGACCCAGTACTTC. As protein: CASSRDGFQETQYF. The chain links TRBV7-9 to TRBJ2-5; D may correspond to TRBD1 or TRBD2 (5 bases each). The V gene's germline CDR1 is SEHNR and CDR2 FQNEAQ (reference sequence). This CDR3 is 14 amino acids long. The V and J ends lost 5 bases and 1 base respectively, with 11 bases between them.

V and J are TRBV10-3 and TRBJ1-1; D remains unclear. There are 14 residues in the CDR3. The V end lost 0 bases, the J end lost 1 base, and 6 bases lay between the germline ends. Germline loops: CDR1 ENHRY, CDR2 SYGVKD. CDR3 sequence: CAISESAANTEAFF. The CDR3 DNA reads as TGTGCCATCAGTGAGTCCGCTGCGAACACTGAAGCTTTCTTT.

This clonotype came up a few times. The chain employs TRBV6-2 or TRBV6-3 and TRBJ2-1; TRBD1 is a possible D gene (6 bases). This CDR3 is built from 12 residues. Trimming pared 1 base from V and 14 bases from J, leaving 12 bases between. Germline-derived CDR1 and CDR2 are MNHEY and SVGEGT. The CDR3 loop is CASSYLGGAEFF. Written as DNA, the CDR3 is TGTGCCAGCAGTTACTTAGGGGGAGCAGAGTTCTTC.

This clonotype was found a few times. The chain recombines TRBV7-8 with TRBJ2-7; D may be TRBD2 (6 bases). This CDR3 contains 15 residues. Between the trimmed V and J ends, which lost 6 bases and 7 bases, there was a span of 22 bases. CDR1 and CDR2 from the germline V gene are SGHVS and FQNEAQ. CDR3 in DNA: TGTGCCAGCAGTCCTGCCGGGACTCGTTTGGGGGAGCAGTACTTC. This codes for CASSPAGTRLGEQYF.

This clonotype has more than one count but fewer than ten. One end of the junction varies from germline; a read error may be responsible. The chain uses TRBV4-1 and TRBJ2-3; D not certain. This CDR3 is 15 amino acids long. Germline assignment: CDR1 MGHRA and CDR2 YSYEKL. CDR3 nucleotide sequence: TGTGCCAGCAGCCAAGACGACTTCAGCACAGATACGCAGTATTTT. Translating gives CASSQDDFSTDTQYF.

The J gene is TRBJ2-6, the V gene TRBV9, with a tentative D call TRBD1 (6 bases). V lost 2 bases and J 4 bases, leaving 10 bases between the germline ends. Germline CDR1 SGDLS, CDR2 YYNGEE. The CDR3 covers 15 residues. The CDR3 coding sequence is TGTGCCAGCAGCGTGACAGGTCGAGGGGCCAACGTCCTGACTTTC. This gives the protein CASSVTGRGANVLTF.

J is TRBJ2-7 and V is TRBV5-4, with D possibly TRBD1 on 6 matching bases. The germline V gene has CDR1 SGHNT and CDR2 YYREEE (reference sequence). V lost 2 bases and J lost 2, with 11 bases in between. The CDR3 covers 14 residues. Written as DNA, the CDR3 is TGTGCCAGCAGCTTCGGACAGAGTCCCTACGAGCAGTACTTC. Translating gives CASSFGQSPYEQYF.